What follows are 2 T cell receptor beta chains derived from one specimen sequenced in a study of regulatory T cells in long-lasting Graves disease (dated by TCRdb to about 2021). Libraries were built with multiplex PCR. This sample was sequenced with an Illumina HiSeq 4000. To build TCR beta libraries, CDR3 regions were amplified by Arm-PCR using iRepertoire HTBI primers. TCRdb ran its own pipeline on the public reads, namely fastp trimming at Q25 and MiXCR clone calling, and kept in-frame beta chains. Every entry covers one CDR3 protein and lists the most common genes and DNA from its rows. The sample records about 660,000 distinct CDR3 sequences, around 32% of which are singletons. The top ten clones comprise under 55% of the sample. The time point label on this specimen signifies: persistent/refractory GD, antithyroid drugs over 5 years with positive TRAb. For both TCR sequencing and RNA sequencing, RNA was extracted from PBMCs using TRIzol.

Sequenced material: peripheral blood mononuclear cells (PBMCs), taken when the disease was refractory, from a patient treated with antithyroid drugs. These receptors came from a female donor with Graves disease.

The table lists this clonotype with a count of one. The chain carries TRBV15 and TRBJ1-5; 8 nucleotides match TRBD1. The CDR3 has 15 residues. Germline loops: CDR1 LNHNV, CDR2 YYDKDF (reference sequence). Trimming cost V 5 bases and J 4 bases; bases outside gene matches: 7. The CDR3 DNA reads as TGTGCCACCAGCGTTAACAGGGGGTTGAATCAGCCCCAGCATTTT. It translates to CATSVNRGLNQPQHF.

This chain connects TRBV3-1 to TRBJ2-2, with D hard to call. Trimming cost V 0 bases and J 0 bases, with 5 bases left between them. Germline V CDR1 and CDR2: LGHDT, YNNKEL (reference sequence). This CDR3 region has 15 residues. CDR3 residues: CASSQEVPNTGELFF. DNA for the CDR3: TGTGCCAGCAGCCAAGAGGTCCCGAACACCGGGGAGCTGTTTTTT.